This T cell receptor beta chain stems from a study of T cell clones after liver transplantation. Study summary: Samples came pre-transplant, pre-randomization before withdrawal, and post-randomization after withdrawal ended.

Regarding the study as a whole: Donor-reactive sequences fell more than third party-reactive ones, suggesting partial deletion. A significant post-transplant drop in circulating graft-donor-reactive CD4 TCRbeta sequences occurred in most of the 8 subjects.

Assay used: immunoSEQ multiplex PCR; TCRdb lists only in-frame clones, some missing. Among roughly 50,000 clones listed, approximately 84% were seen once. In the case of this clone: Its cognate antigen is unknown.

Sequenced material: CD4+ T cells from blood, taken before liver transplant. The sequence was collected from a human donor who received a liver transplant.

The CDR3 spells CASSYLRGGNTIYF. CDR3 bases: TGTGCCAGCAGCTATCTCCGTGGAGGAAACACCATATATTTT. This chain joins TRBV7-9 and TRBJ1-3; D is ambiguous. Trimming took off 4 bases at V and 4 bases at J, with 11 bases between the two ends. From germline, CDR1 is SEHNR and CDR2 FQNEAQ (reference sequence). The CDR3 is 14 amino acids.